A selection of T cell receptor beta chains follows, all from one sample in a study of blood T cell repertoires in COVID-19. Clones were read by immunoSEQ multiplex PCR, and TCRdb kept only the in-frame ones, dropping some. In the table there are 120,000 to 150,000 clones, 85% to 90% of which are singletons. Material: peripheral blood. These receptor sequences come from a woman aged 40 to 50 with acute or convalescent COVID-19. Both conserved end residues are part of each CDR3. Each record gives: clone size, J gene, D gene, V gene, CDR3 protein, CDR3 DNA. D genes are given only for firm matches. The size of a clone is reported for some rows only, either as once, few or many, or as a class for expanded clones.

abundance: once; j_gene: TRBJ1-3; d_gene: .; v_gene: TRBV30; CDR3aa: CAWSVGVTGNTIYF; CDR3nt: TGTGCCTGGAGTGTCGGAGTTACAGGGAACACCATATATTTT
abundance: .; j_gene: TRBJ1-2; d_gene: TRBD1; v_gene: TRBV7-2; CDR3aa: CASSLVWDRVGGYTF; CDR3nt: TGTGCCAGCAGCTTAGTTTGGGACAGGGTAGGAGGCTACACCTTC
abundance: .; j_gene: TRBJ1-2; d_gene: .; v_gene: TRBV29-1; CDR3aa: CSVGAGRTDYGYTF; CDR3nt: TGCAGCGTTGGGGCGGGGCGGACGGACTATGGCTACACCTTC
abundance: .; j_gene: TRBJ2-1; d_gene: .; v_gene: TRBV27; CDR3aa: CASSLAAIYNEQFF; CDR3nt: TGTGCCAGCAGTTTAGCGGCTATCTACAATGAGCAGTTCTTC
abundance: .; j_gene: TRBJ2-2; d_gene: .; v_gene: TRBV4-2; CDR3aa: CASNFAGSGRELFF; CDR3nt: TGTGCCAGCAACTTTGCCGGGAGCGGAAGGGAGCTGTTTTTT
abundance: .; j_gene: TRBJ1-2; d_gene: .; v_gene: TRBV18; CDR3aa: CASSEDRSANYGYTF; CDR3nt: TGTGCCAGCTCAGAGGACAGATCGGCTAACTATGGCTACACCTTC
abundance: once; j_gene: TRBJ2-2; d_gene: .; v_gene: TRBV18; CDR3aa: CASSPDKNTGELFF; CDR3nt: TGTGCCAGCTCACCAGACAAGAACACCGGGGAGCTGTTTTTT
abundance: .; j_gene: TRBJ2-5; d_gene: TRBD2; v_gene: TRBV7-3; CDR3aa: CASSLTGTMETQYF; CDR3nt: TGTGCCAGCAGCTTAACGGGGACTATGGAGACCCAGTACTTC
abundance: .; j_gene: TRBJ2-1; d_gene: TRBD2; v_gene: TRBV11-3; CDR3aa: CASSLASGSYNEQFF; CDR3nt: TGTGCCAGCAGCTTAGCTAGCGGGAGCTACAATGAGCAGTTCTTC
abundance: .; j_gene: TRBJ1-2; d_gene: TRBD1; v_gene: TRBV7-9; CDR3aa: CASSPGQGTHGYTF; CDR3nt: TGTGCCAGCAGCCCGGGACAGGGCACCCATGGCTACACCTTC
abundance: .; j_gene: TRBJ1-1; d_gene: TRBD1; v_gene: TRBV5-1; CDR3aa: CASSFTGVNTEAFF; CDR3nt: TGCGCCAGCAGCTTTACAGGGGTCAACACTGAAGCTTTCTTT
abundance: .; j_gene: TRBJ1-2; d_gene: TRBD1; v_gene: TRBV5-8; CDR3aa: CASSFGTGTGSSYYGYTF; CDR3nt: TGTGCCAGCAGCTTTGGGACCGGGACAGGGTCCTCTTATTATGGCTACACCTTC
abundance: .; j_gene: TRBJ1-1; d_gene: .; v_gene: TRBV5-1; CDR3aa: CASSLGAGILNTEAFF; CDR3nt: TGCGCCAGCAGCTTGGGAGCAGGGATCCTGAACACTGAAGCTTTCTTT
abundance: .; j_gene: TRBJ2-2; d_gene: TRBD2; v_gene: TRBV6-5; CDR3aa: CASRATSGSGELFF; CDR3nt: TGTGCCAGCAGAGCAACTAGCGGGAGCGGGGAGCTGTTTTTT
abundance: .; j_gene: TRBJ1-4; d_gene: .; v_gene: TRBV3-1/TRBV3-2; CDR3aa: CASSPSRERGSEKLFF; CDR3nt: TGTGCCAGCAGCCCGAGTCGGGAGAGGGGAAGCGAAAAACTGTTTTTT
abundance: .; j_gene: TRBJ2-5; d_gene: .; v_gene: TRBV29-1; CDR3aa: CSVEDETGVEGTQYF; CDR3nt: TGCAGCGTTGAAGATGAGACAGGTGTTGAGGGGACCCAGTACTTC
abundance: .; j_gene: TRBJ1-1; d_gene: .; v_gene: TRBV7-9; CDR3aa: CASSVSGTEAFF; CDR3nt: TGTGCCAGCAGCGTCTCCGGGACAGAAGCTTTCTTT
abundance: .; j_gene: TRBJ2-3; d_gene: .; v_gene: TRBV5-4; CDR3aa: CASSLGVEGTDTQYF; CDR3nt: TGTGCCAGCAGCTTGGGTGTTGAGGGCACAGATACGCAGTATTTT
abundance: .; j_gene: TRBJ2-7; d_gene: .; v_gene: TRBV30; CDR3aa: CACRAYEQYF; CDR3nt: TGTGCCTGCCGGGCCTACGAGCAGTACTTC
abundance: .; j_gene: TRBJ1-1; d_gene: .; v_gene: TRBV14; CDR3aa: CASSQEGAAVWNTEAFF; CDR3nt: TGTGCCAGCAGCCAAGAGGGTGCGGCCGTCTGGAACACTGAAGCTTTCTTT
abundance: .; j_gene: TRBJ2-4; d_gene: TRBD1; v_gene: TRBV18; CDR3aa: CASSPPLWGATGGNIQYF; CDR3nt: TGTGCCAGCTCACCACCGCTTTGGGGAGCGACAGGGGGCAACATTCAGTACTTC
abundance: few; j_gene: TRBJ1-3; d_gene: .; v_gene: TRBV4-2; CDR3aa: CASSQDTAASTGNTIYF; CDR3nt: TGTGCCAGCAGCCAAGATACGGCGGCTAGCACTGGAAACACCATATATTTT
abundance: .; j_gene: TRBJ2-7; d_gene: TRBD1; v_gene: TRBV30; CDR3aa: CAWEWGQGRVKQYF; CDR3nt: TGTGCCTGGGAATGGGGACAGGGACGGGTTAAGCAGTACTTC
abundance: .; j_gene: TRBJ1-2; d_gene: .; v_gene: TRBV6-2/TRBV6-3; CDR3aa: CASSSTVTGYTF; CDR3nt: TGTGCCAGCAGTTCGACAGTTACGGGCTACACCTTC
abundance: .; j_gene: TRBJ2-5; d_gene: .; v_gene: TRBV6-5; CDR3aa: CASSYSGGRGIETQYF; CDR3nt: TGTGCCAGCAGTTACTCAGGGGGCCGGGGGATAGAGACCCAGTACTTC
abundance: .; j_gene: TRBJ2-1; d_gene: TRBD2; v_gene: TRBV18; CDR3aa: CASSPRLAGGPNNEQFF; CDR3nt: TGTGCCAGCTCACCACGACTAGCGGGAGGACCCAACAATGAGCAGTTCTTC
abundance: .; j_gene: TRBJ1-4; d_gene: .; v_gene: TRBV7-8; CDR3aa: CASSLGGGGEKLFF; CDR3nt: TGTGCCAGCAGCCTCGGGGGGGGAGGTGAAAAACTGTTTTTT
abundance: .; j_gene: TRBJ1-2; d_gene: .; v_gene: TRBV4-3; CDR3aa: CASSQAGLHSGYGYTF; CDR3nt: TGCGCCAGCAGCCAAGCCGGTCTCCACTCAGGGTATGGCTACACCTTC
abundance: once; j_gene: TRBJ1-1; d_gene: TRBD1; v_gene: TRBV5-1; CDR3aa: CASTPTGGITEAFF; CDR3nt: TGCGCCAGCACTCCGACAGGGGGCATCACTGAAGCTTTCTTT
abundance: .; j_gene: TRBJ1-1; d_gene: .; v_gene: TRBV5-6; CDR3aa: CASSTARLRSTEAFF; CDR3nt: TGTGCCAGCAGCACTGCGCGACTTAGATCCACTGAAGCTTTCTTT
abundance: .; j_gene: TRBJ2-7; d_gene: TRBD1; v_gene: TRBV7-2; CDR3aa: CASSLGGQGIEQYF; CDR3nt: TGTGCCAGCAGCTTAGGGGGACAGGGGATCGAGCAGTACTTC
abundance: few; j_gene: TRBJ1-6; d_gene: TRBD1; v_gene: TRBV27; CDR3aa: CASHFGQGGSPLHF; CDR3nt: TGTGCCAGCCACTTTGGACAGGGTGGATCACCCCTCCACTTT
abundance: .; j_gene: TRBJ1-2; d_gene: .; v_gene: TRBV6-2/TRBV6-3; CDR3aa: CASSFERGGYTF; CDR3nt: TGTGCCAGCAGTTTCGAACGGGGAGGCTACACCTTC
abundance: .; j_gene: TRBJ2-7; d_gene: TRBD2; v_gene: TRBV6-5; CDR3aa: CASRSDLAGLYEQYF; CDR3nt: TGTGCCAGCAGATCCGATCTAGCGGGACTCTACGAGCAGTACTTC
abundance: .; j_gene: TRBJ1-1; d_gene: TRBD1; v_gene: TRBV24-1; CDR3aa: CATSDVTGGAMGAFF; CDR3nt: TGTGCCACCAGTGACGTGACAGGGGGGGCGATGGGAGCTTTCTTT
abundance: .; j_gene: TRBJ1-1; d_gene: .; v_gene: TRBV6-5; CDR3aa: CASSYLQANTEAFF; CDR3nt: TGTGCCAGCAGTTACCTACAGGCGAACACTGAAGCTTTCTTT
abundance: .; j_gene: TRBJ2-1; d_gene: .; v_gene: TRBV27; CDR3aa: CASSALGLGEQFF; CDR3nt: TGTGCCAGCAGTGCGCTGGGCCTCGGTGAGCAGTTCTTC
abundance: .; j_gene: TRBJ1-1; d_gene: TRBD1; v_gene: TRBV5-1; CDR3aa: CASSLAVTGVPYTEAFF; CDR3nt: TGCGCCAGCAGCTTGGCCGTTACAGGGGTCCCATACACTGAAGCTTTCTTT
abundance: .; j_gene: TRBJ2-5; d_gene: .; v_gene: TRBV7-7; CDR3aa: CASSLVAGAQETQYF; CDR3nt: TGTGCCAGCAGCTTAGTTGCGGGGGCCCAGGAGACCCAGTACTTC
abundance: .; j_gene: TRBJ2-2; d_gene: TRBD1; v_gene: TRBV30; CDR3aa: CAWDRDRGSTGELFF; CDR3nt: TGTGCCTGGGACCGGGACAGGGGGTCTACCGGGGAGCTGTTTTTT
abundance: .; j_gene: TRBJ2-7; d_gene: TRBD1; v_gene: TRBV5-1; CDR3aa: CASSSPGGTFSGEQYF; CDR3nt: TGCGCCAGCAGCTCCCCAGGGGGCACTTTCTCCGGCGAGCAGTACTTC
abundance: .; j_gene: TRBJ1-4; d_gene: .; v_gene: TRBV9; CDR3aa: CASSVEERWGELFF; CDR3nt: TGTGCCAGCAGCGTAGAAGAGAGATGGGGAGAACTGTTTTTT